These 15 T cell receptor beta chains were sequenced from one sample in a study of shared clonotypes between healthy human individuals. TCRdb's table, derived via immunoSEQ multiplex PCR, lists solely in-frame clones and lacks some. The sample lists about 2.1 million clones; around 93% were seen once. The naive CD8 population came from CD45RO-negative cells selected for CCR7, without terminally differentiated effector memory CD45RA+ cells. Sequenced material: naive CD8+ T cells from PBMCs. Every receptor here comes from a young man in good health. Some clones in this sample may be carry-over from other donors' samples.

A few counts support this clone. At the DNA level, this CDR3 is encoded by other sequences in the same sample as well. V is TRBV19 and J is TRBJ1-1; TRBD1 is a possible D gene (6 bases). Trimming pared 3 bases from V and 5 bases from J, leaving 10 bases between. There are 13 residues in the CDR3. Germline V gene lookup returns CDR1 LNHDA and CDR2 SQIVND (reference sequence). The CDR3 protein is CASSIWGRTEAFF. The CDR3 DNA reads as TGTGCCAGTAGTATTTGGGGGCGGACTGAAGCTTTCTTT.

This clone came up a few times. This chain connects TRBV10-3 to TRBJ2-3, with D possibly being TRBD1 (6 bases). The CDR3 sequence is 16 residues long. Trimming took off 10 bases at V and 0 bases at J, with 20 bases between the two ends. Germline CDR1 and CDR2: ENHRY and SYGVKD. CDR3 in DNA: TGTGCCACCGCAGTACTCGGGACATTGAGCACAGATACGCAGTATTTT. This gives the protein CATAVLGTLSTDTQYF.

In DNA form, the CDR3 reads TGCACCAGCAGCCAAGAAGGAAAGGGACAGGGGTTTTACGAGCAGTACTTC. Translating it yields CTSSQEGKGQGFYEQYF. This chain connects TRBV1 to TRBJ2-7; the table's TRBD1 call for D was not verified on the DNA. TRBV1 is given as a pseudogene. The length of the CDR3 is 17 residues.

V and J are TRBV7-6 and TRBJ2-2; 10 nucleotides agree with TRBD2. V was pared by 4 bases and J by 1 base, with 0 bases of the junction left unmatched. The CDR3 extends over 15 amino acids. The germline V gene encodes CDR1 SGHVS and CDR2 FNYEAQ. The CDR3 sequence: CASSWTSGNTGELFF. The CDR3 bases are TGTGCCAGCAGCTGGACTAGCGGGAACACCGGGGAGCTGTTTTTT.

The chain has TRBV19 and TRBJ1-1; no clear D. CDR1 and CDR2 from the germline V gene are LNHDA and SQIVND (reference sequence). The length of the CDR3 is 14 residues. V lost 1 base to trimming and J lost 1 base, with 7 bases between them. CDR3 DNA sequence: TGTGCCAGTAGTATAGGGTCCTGGAACACTGAAGCTTTCTTT. Protein: CASSIGSWNTEAFF.

DNA for the CDR3: TGTGCCAGCAGACTAGGGACAGGGAGTATCTACGAGCAGTACTTC. Its protein is CASRLGTGSIYEQYF. The chain has TRBV27 and TRBJ2-7; 9 bases agree with TRBD1. The J segment lost 3 bases and the V segment lost 6 bases, leaving 9 bases of the junction unmatched. The CDR3 length is 15 residues. The germline V gene encodes CDR1 MNHEY and CDR2 SMNVEV (reference sequence).

The chain carries TRBV7-9 and TRBJ1-2, with D maybe TRBD1 (5 bases). The germline V and J ends were trimmed by 5 bases and 4 bases, with 14 bases remaining between them. Germline loops: CDR1 SEHNR, CDR2 FQNEAQ (reference sequence). CDR3 length equals 14 residues. Here the CDR3 DNA reads TGTGCCAGCAGCACCTCGACAGAGGGCTATGGCTACACCTTC. It codes for CASSTSTEGYGYTF.

J is TRBJ2-7 and V is TRBV7-9, with TRBD1 identical over 11 bases. Germline V lookup: CDR1 SEHNR, CDR2 FQNEAQ (reference sequence). V shed 4 bases, J shed 4 bases, and the junction held 18 bases outside the gene matches. The CDR3 sequence is 19 residues long. In nucleotides, the CDR3 is TGTGCCAGCAGCTCGGGACTCCGGGACAGGGGGGATATACGATACGAGCAGTACTTC. Protein: CASSSGLRDRGDIRYEQYF. The full variable domain, with the rest looked up from reference TRBV7-9 and TRBJ2-7, is DTGVSQNPRHKITKRGQNVTFRCDPISEHNRLYWYRQTLGQGPEFLTYFQNEAQLEKSRLLSDRFSAERPKGSFSTLEIQRTEQGDSAMYLCASSSGLRDRGDIRYEQYFGPGTRLTVT.

The chain couples TRBV25-1 to TRBJ1-1; D remains ambiguous. V was cut by 10 bases and J by 7 bases, with 16 bases left in between. CDR1 and CDR2 from the germline V gene are MGHDK and SYGVNS. The CDR3 has 12 residues. CDR3 residues: CAIHNGENEAFF. CDR3 DNA: TGTGCCATACACAATGGAGAAAATGAAGCTTTCTTT.

The chain is built from TRBV2 and TRBJ2-2; D ambiguous. CDR1 and CDR2 from the germline V gene are SNHLY and FYNNEI. This CDR3 has 14 residues. The ends were cut back, 0 bases at V and 5 bases at J, with 7 bases in the middle. This chain's CDR3 is CASSEAAVTGELFF. The CDR3 bases are TGTGCCAGCAGTGAAGCGGCCGTAACCGGGGAGCTGTTTTTT.

The chain joins TRBV29-1 to TRBJ2-7; D perhaps matches TRBD1 (6 bases). Trimming left V 2 bases short and J 3 bases short, with 11 bases between. CDR1 and CDR2 (germline): SQVTM, ANQGSEA. There are 13 residues in the CDR3. CDR3 in DNA: TGCAGCGTTGAACCGTCGACAGGCTACGAGCAGTACTTC. It specifies CSVEPSTGYEQYF.

V gene TRBV5-1 combines with J gene TRBJ2-7, with a weak D call TRBD1 (6 bases). In germline, CDR1 is SGHRS, CDR2 YFSETQ. The CDR3 is 16 residues long. Between the trimmed V and J ends, which lost 4 bases and 5 bases, there was a span of 22 bases. The CDR3, as DNA: TGCGCCAGCAGCCCTCGCCCCACAGGGAACAACCACGAGCAGTACTTC. Its protein product is CASSPRPTGNNHEQYF.

The chain links TRBV5-6 to TRBJ2-4; 7 bases agree with TRBD1. The CDR3 is 16 residues long. Germline trimming cut 0 bases from V and 4 bases from J; bases unmatched to any gene: 7. Germline values: CDR1 SGHDT, CDR2 YYEEEE. The chain's CDR3 is CASSLVRQGAKNIQYF. CDR3 DNA sequence: TGTGCCAGCAGCTTGGTAAGACAGGGTGCTAAAAACATTCAGTACTTC.

This rearrangement joins TRBV6-5 to TRBJ2-5; 8 nucleotides line up with TRBD1. Germline CDR1 MNHEY, CDR2 SVGAGI. The trim removed 2 bases at V and 5 bases at J, leaving 7 bases unmatched. CDR3 length: 15 amino acids. The CDR3 DNA sequence: TGTGCCAGCAGTTACCGGACAGGGAGGTTGGAGACCCAGTACTTC. Amino acids: CASSYRTGRLETQYF.

The chain recombines TRBV9 with TRBJ1-2, with D hard to call. V shed 0 bases and J shed 4 bases, with 16 bases lying between them. The CDR3 covers 16 residues. The germline gives CDR1 SGDLS, CDR2 YYNGEE. Written as DNA, the CDR3 is TGTGCCAGCAGCGTAGAGTCCACCCGGGCGTCCTATGGCTACACCTTC. Translation gives CASSVESTRASYGYTF.